The 31 T cell receptor beta chains given below trace back to one sample, sequenced in a study of OX40 agonist ivuxolimab in advanced cancers. Clones were read by immunoSEQ multiplex PCR, and TCRdb kept only the in-frame ones, dropping some. The sample carries tens of thousands of clones, about nine tenths recorded once. The sequences come from CD4+ or CD8+ T cells sorted from blood, collected in a trial of the OX40 agonist ivuxolimab. These receptors were taken from an adult with an advanced solid tumor such as melanoma, head and neck, liver or kidney cancer.

This chain uses TRBV6-5 with TRBJ2-7; tentatively, D is TRBD1 (6 bases). The germline V gene encodes CDR1 MNHEY and CDR2 SVGAGI. The V and J ends lost 6 bases and 3 bases respectively, with 12 bases between them. The CDR3 spans 13 residues. Here the CDR3 DNA reads TGTGCCAGCAGAGGGACACCAGGCTACGAGCAGTACTTC. Translating it yields CASRGTPGYEQYF.

This sequence joins TRBV9 and TRBJ1-6, with D possibly matching TRBD1 (6 bases). The germline V and J ends were trimmed by 3 bases and 10 bases, with 14 bases remaining between them. The CDR3 has 14 amino acids. Germline V gives CDR1 SGDLS, CDR2 YYNGEE. The DNA of the CDR3 is TGTGCCAGCAGCGGAACAGGGCTAGGGTCACCCCTCCACTTT. This gives the protein CASSGTGLGSPLHF.

The V gene is TRBV15, the J gene TRBJ1-1; 9 positions match TRBD1. The CDR3 is made up of 14 amino acids. The J segment lost 11 bases and the V segment lost 1 base, leaving 8 bases of the junction unmatched. Germline V CDR1 and CDR2: LNHNV, YYDKDF (reference sequence). Here the CDR3 reads CATSRAGTGFDAFF. In DNA, the CDR3 is TGTGCCACCAGCAGAGCCGGGACAGGGTTCGACGCTTTCTTT.

The chain has TRBV28 and TRBJ2-7; D is possibly TRBD2 (6 bases). In germline, CDR1 is MDHEN, CDR2 SYDVKM. Trimming stripped 2 bases from V and 3 bases from J, with 11 bases between. The CDR3 length is 14 residues. The CDR3 is CASSLGGVNYEQYF. The CDR3 coding sequence is TGTGCCAGCAGTTTAGGAGGGGTTAACTACGAGCAGTACTTC.

The rearrangement joins TRBV28 to TRBJ1-5; the D is unclear. The V end lost 4 bases, the J end lost 4 bases, and 8 bases lay between the germline ends. Germline V lookup: CDR1 MDHEN, CDR2 SYDVKM. The CDR3 has 13 residues. CDR3: CASSYSVNQPQHF. The DNA of the CDR3 is TGTGCCAGCAGTTACAGCGTTAATCAGCCCCAGCATTTT.

The V gene is TRBV19, the J gene TRBJ2-2; D perhaps matches TRBD1 (6 bases). Looked up from germline, CDR1 is LNHDA and CDR2 is SQIVND (reference sequence). Trimming left V 7 bases short and J 0 bases short, with 18 bases between. This CDR3 spans 17 amino acids. Here the CDR3 reads CASKYDPGQTNTGELFF. The CDR3 nucleotides read TGTGCCAGTAAATATGATCCGGGACAAACGAACACCGGGGAGCTGTTTTTT.

The chain joins TRBV28 to TRBJ1-2; a possible D gene is TRBD1 (5 bases). Trimming took off 7 bases at V and 8 bases at J, with 11 bases between the two ends. The V gene's germline CDR1 is MDHEN and CDR2 SYDVKM. This CDR3 has 11 residues. CDR3 region: CASNNEGGYTF. DNA of the CDR3: TGTGCCAGCAACAATGAGGGGGGCTACACCTTC.

This chain links TRBV7-2 with TRBJ2-7, with 16 bases fitting TRBD2. The junction had 9 bases not matched to a gene; V was cut back by 4 bases and J by 0 bases. Per germline, CDR1 SGHTA and CDR2 FQGNSA. The CDR3 spans 19 residues. CDR3 region: CASSSRGGLAGGSSYEQYF. CDR3 nucleotides: TGTGCCAGCAGCTCCAGAGGGGGACTAGCGGGAGGGAGCTCCTACGAGCAGTACTTC. Complete variable domain (other parts from reference TRBV7-2 and TRBJ2-7): GAGVSQSPSNKVTEKGKDVELRCDPISGHTALYWYRQSLGQGLEFLIYFQGNSAPDKSGLPSDRFSAERTGGSVSTLTIQRTQQEDSAVYLCASSSRGGLAGGSSYEQYFGPGTRLTVT.

The V call is TRBV10-1, the J call TRBJ1-4; TRBD1 is a possible D gene (5 bases). CDR3 size: 13 residues. Looked up from germline, CDR1 is WNHNN and CDR2 is SYGVQD (reference sequence). V dropped 8 bases and J dropped 7 bases, with 14 bases sitting between them. The DNA for the CDR3 is TGCGCCAGCTCGCCGGGGCTGAGTGAAAAACTGTTTTTT. The encoded protein is CASSPGLSEKLFF.

The chain links TRBV5-8 to TRBJ2-7; tentative D call: TRBD2 (7 bases). This CDR3 spans 12 amino acids. CDR1 is SGHTS, CDR2 YDEGEE, per germline. Trimming left V 2 bases short and J 10 bases short, with 13 bases between. CDR3 amino acids: CASSFGGRDQYF. DNA for the CDR3: TGTGCCAGCAGCTTCGGGGGGCGGGACCAGTACTTC. The full variable domain, rest sourced from reference TRBV5-8 and TRBJ2-7, is EAGVTQSPTHLIKTRGQQATLRCSPISGHTSVYWYQQALGLGLQFLLWYDEGEERNRGNFPPRFSGRQFPNYSSELNVNALELEDSALYLCASSFGGRDQYFGPGTRLTVT.

The V call is TRBV5-4, the J call TRBJ1-1; possible D gene TRBD1, 6 bases. This CDR3 is built from 14 residues. Germline V gene lookup returns CDR1 SGHNT and CDR2 YYREEE (reference sequence). Trimming cost V 0 bases and J 1 base, with 7 bases left between them. The CDR3 DNA follows: TGTGCCAGCAGCTTGGACAGGGCGAACACTGAAGCTTTCTTT. Translation: CASSLDRANTEAFF. Full variable domain (missing parts from reference TRBV5-4 and TRBJ1-1): ETGVTQSPTHLIKTRGQQVTLRCSSQSGHNTVSWYQQALGQGPQFIFQYYREEENGRGNFPPRFSGLQFPNYSSELNVNALELDDSALYLCASSLDRANTEAFFGQGTRLTVV.

V and J are TRBV5-4 and TRBJ2-7; 10 bases are shared with TRBD2. Germline values: CDR1 SGHNT, CDR2 YYREEE (reference sequence). With 3 bases clipped from V and 3 bases from J, the junction kept 12 bases outside the gene matches. The CDR3 sequence is 17 residues long. CDR3 region: CASSSAGGKREGYEQYF. DNA of the CDR3: TGTGCCAGCAGCTCGGCGGGGGGCAAGCGGGAGGGCTACGAGCAGTACTTC.

This chain links TRBV5-5 with TRBJ2-5; 8 bases map to TRBD2. Germline V CDR1 and CDR2: SGHKS, YYEKEE (reference sequence). The ends lost 4 bases at V and 2 bases at J; junction bases unmatched: 10. There are 16 residues in the CDR3. CDR3 sequence (DNA): TGTGCCAGCAGCCCACTTGGGAGCGGGGGACAAGAGACCCAGTACTTC. It codes for CASSPLGSGGQETQYF. Full variable domain (outside the CDR3, taken from reference TRBV5-5 and TRBJ2-5): DAGVTQSPTHLIKTRGQQVTLRCSPISGHKSVSWYQQVLGQGPQFIFQYYEKEERGRGNFPDRFSARQFPNYSSELNVNALLLGDSALYLCASSPLGSGGQETQYFGPGTRLLVL.

This chain uses TRBV4-1 with TRBJ1-2; no clear D gene. The V gene lost 0 bases and the J gene lost 5 bases, with 10 bases spanning the gap. This CDR3 spans 14 amino acids. CDR1 is MGHRA and CDR2 is YSYEKL in the germline V gene. The CDR3 is CASSQDDGPYGYTF. The CDR3 DNA is TGCGCCAGCAGCCAAGATGACGGGCCGTATGGCTACACCTTC.

V usage is TRBV30 and J usage is TRBJ1-2; weak D call: TRBD1 (5 bases). V was trimmed by 7 bases and J by 6 bases, leaving 15 bases between them. CDR1 and CDR2 from the germline V gene are GTSNPN and SVGIG (reference sequence). The CDR3 loop spans 12 amino acids. CDR3 amino acids: CAFSGEFNGYTF. The CDR3 DNA sequence: TGTGCCTTCTCGGGGGAATTTAATGGCTACACCTTC.

By proportion, this clone is medium-sized. The rearrangement links TRBV2 to TRBJ2-1; D perhaps matches TRBD2 (5 bases). This CDR3 region has 13 residues. The V gene lost 6 bases and the J gene lost 7 bases, with 13 bases spanning the gap. Germline loops: CDR1 SNHLY, CDR2 FYNNEI. CDR3 residues: CASSWGAENEQFF. DNA of the CDR3: TGTGCCAGCAGCTGGGGAGCGGAGAATGAGCAGTTCTTC.

The chain joins TRBV6-6 to TRBJ1-2; possible D gene TRBD1, 5 bases. Trimming removed 8 bases at V and 6 bases at J, with 16 bases between. The CDR3 contains 13 residues. Germline assignment: CDR1 MNHNY and CDR2 SVGAGI (reference sequence). The CDR3 loop reads CASGARGDDGYTF. The DNA of the CDR3 is TGTGCCAGCGGGGCAAGGGGTGATGATGGCTACACCTTC.

This clone was recorded once. The rearrangement uses TRBV4-2 and TRBJ1-5; D not resolved. This CDR3 region has 16 residues. Germline V CDR1 and CDR2: LGHNA, YNFKEQ. V was trimmed by 1 base and J by 1 base, leaving 11 bases between them. This CDR3 reads CASSQVVTQSNQPQHF. The CDR3 DNA sequence: TGTGCCAGCAGCCAAGTAGTGACCCAGAGCAATCAGCCCCAGCATTTT.

The rearrangement joins TRBV6-5 to TRBJ2-7; no firm D call. Trimming pared 6 bases from V and 3 bases from J, leaving 12 bases between. The CDR3 length is 13 residues. Per germline, CDR1 MNHEY and CDR2 SVGAGI. Here the CDR3 reads CASRTTGYYEQYF. In nucleotides, the CDR3 is TGTGCCAGCAGAACGACTGGGTACTACGAGCAGTACTTC.

This chain uses TRBV30 with TRBJ1-4; D is perhaps TRBD1 (5 bases). Deletions cut 5 bases from V and 13 bases from J, with 32 bases between. CDR3 size: 17 residues. Germline V lookup: CDR1 GTSNPN, CDR2 SVGIG (reference sequence). The CDR3 DNA reads as TGTGCCTGGGGAACCGGGACCCTAGGTAGGAGGAATGATCTACTGTTTTTT. Its translation: CAWGTGTLGRRNDLLFF. The whole variable domain, remainder taken from reference TRBV30 and TRBJ1-4, is SQTIHQWPATLVQPVGSPLSLECTVEGTSNPNLYWYRQAAGRGLQLLFYSVGIGQISSEVPQNLSASRPQDRQFILSSKKLLLSDSGFYLCAWGTGTLGRRNDLLFFGSGTQLSVL.

V is TRBV11-2 and J is TRBJ1-1; tentative D call: TRBD1 (5 bases). The CDR3 is 13 amino acids. From germline, CDR1 is SGHAT and CDR2 FQNNGV. With 2 bases removed from V and 2 bases from J, the gap between germline ends came to 6 bases. The CDR3 DNA reads TGTGCCAGCAGCTTACAGGGCAACACTGAAGCTTTCTTT. This encodes CASSLQGNTEAFF. Looking up the rest from reference TRBV11-2 and TRBJ1-1 gives the full variable domain: EAGVAQSPRYKIIEKRQSVAFWCNPISGHATLYWYQQILGQGPKLLIQFQNNGVVDDSQLPKDRFSAERLKGVDSTLKIQPAKLEDSAVYLCASSLQGNTEAFFGQGTRLTVV.

This clone showed up just once. CDR3 nucleotide sequence: TGTGCCAGTAGTATAGGACTAGCGGGAGAGATTTACAATGAGCAGTTCTTC. Translation: CASSIGLAGEIYNEQFF. The chain joins TRBV19 to TRBJ2-1; 12 bases match TRBD2. With 1 base clipped from V and 4 bases from J, the junction kept 5 bases outside the gene matches. Germline lookup yields CDR1 LNHDA and CDR2 SQIVND (reference sequence). The CDR3 runs 17 residues. Combining the CDR3 with reference TRBV19 and TRBJ2-1 gives the whole variable domain DGGITQSPKYLFRKEGQNVTLSCEQNLNHDAMYWYRQDPGQGLRLIYYSQIVNDFQKGDIAEGYSVSREKKESFPLTVTSAQKNPTAFYLCASSIGLAGEIYNEQFFGPGTRLTVL.

This clone appeared a single time. The chain is built from TRBV6-5 and TRBJ1-5; D gene ambiguous. Trimming shortened V by 5 bases and J by 8 bases, and 10 bases separated the two germline ends. CDR3 length: 12 residues. From germline, CDR1 is MNHEY and CDR2 SVGAGI. The CDR3 DNA sequence: TGTGCCAGCAGTAGGCCCCTCGAGCCCCAGCATTTT. Encoded protein: CASSRPLEPQHF.

The chain joins TRBV5-6 to TRBJ2-5; 8 positions agree with TRBD2. The CDR3 spans 15 residues. Germline V gene data show CDR1 as SGHDT and CDR2 as YYEEEE. The V segment lost 2 bases and the J segment 5 bases; nucleotides outside the gene matches: 8. CDR3 in amino acids: CASSLLAVATETQYF. The CDR3 nucleotides are TGTGCCAGCAGCTTACTAGCGGTGGCAACGGAGACCCAGTACTTC.

This chain links TRBV5-1 with TRBJ2-1, with TRBD2 matching 8 bases. V lost 2 bases to trimming and J lost 9 bases; unmatched junction nucleotides: 13. This CDR3 comprises 16 residues. Per the germline V gene, CDR1 is SGHRS and CDR2 is YFSETQ. The CDR3 bases are TGCGCCAGCAGCTTCCGGACTAGCTCTGGGCCGGGTGAGCAGTTCTTC. Translated, it gives CASSFRTSSGPGEQFF. The full variable domain, in which reference TRBV5-1 and TRBJ2-1 provide the parts outside the CDR3, is KAGVTQTPRYLIKTRGQQVTLSCSPISGHRSVSWYQQTPGQGLQFLFEYFSETQRNKGNFPGRFSGRQFSNSRSEMNVSTLELGDSALYLCASSFRTSSGPGEQFFGPGTRLTVL.

This chain links TRBV7-8 with TRBJ2-2; 10 nucleotides line up with TRBD2. The germline V gene has CDR1 SGHVS and CDR2 FQNEAQ. This CDR3 comprises 18 residues. V lost 7 bases, J lost 2 bases, and 13 bases stayed unmatched. Here the CDR3 DNA reads TGTGCCAGCACCCCCCGCGGAACTAGCGGGGCTAACACCGGGGAGCTGTTTTTT. Translated: CASTPRGTSGANTGELFF.

The chain carries TRBV6-1 and TRBJ1-5; possibly TRBD1 for D (5 bases). The CDR3 runs to 15 residues. With 2 bases removed from V and 4 bases from J, the gap between germline ends came to 12 bases. Per germline, CDR1 MNHNS and CDR2 SASEGT. In nucleotides, the CDR3 is TGTGCCAGCAGTGAAAGACAGTTACCTAATCAGCCCCAGCATTTT. Translating gives CASSERQLPNQPQHF.

This sequence joins TRBV9 and TRBJ2-7; D is perhaps TRBD2 (6 bases). V was shortened by 0 bases and J by 0 bases, with 10 bases between the two germline ends. This CDR3 region has 15 residues. Germline CDR1 reads SGDLS; CDR2 reads YYNGEE. The CDR3, as DNA: TGTGCCAGCAGCGTAGGTACTAGCACCTCCTACGAGCAGTACTTC. Translation: CASSVGTSTSYEQYF.

A single count supports this clone. V and J are TRBV7-2 and TRBJ1-5; TRBD1 matches 9 bases. This CDR3 region has 14 residues. V shed 4 bases and J 6 bases; nucleotides not matched to a gene: 4. The germline CDR1 and CDR2 sequences are SGHTA and FQGNSA. The CDR3 sequence: CASSSDRGPQPQHF. CDR3 bases: TGTGCCAGCAGCTCGGACAGGGGACCTCAGCCCCAGCATTTT. Complete variable domain (other parts from reference TRBV7-2 and TRBJ1-5): GAGVSQSPSNKVTEKGKDVELRCDPISGHTALYWYRQSLGQGLEFLIYFQGNSAPDKSGLPSDRFSAERTGGSVSTLTIQRTQQEDSAVYLCASSSDRGPQPQHFGDGTRLSIL.

The V and J genes are TRBV6-1 and TRBJ1-5, with a tentative D call TRBD1 (6 bases). Germline V CDR1 and CDR2: MNHNS, SASEGT. Between the trimmed V and J ends, which lost 5 bases and 8 bases, there was a span of 16 bases. The CDR3 consists of 14 residues. This CDR3 reads CASSTLTGGKPQHF. The CDR3, as DNA: TGTGCCAGCAGTACCCTGACAGGTGGTAAGCCCCAGCATTTT.

The chain uses TRBV29-1 and TRBJ2-1, with a weak D call TRBD1 (5 bases). From germline, CDR1 is SQVTM and CDR2 ANQGSEA. The V gene lost 4 bases and the J gene lost 8 bases, with 18 bases spanning the gap. The CDR3 has 14 residues. DNA of the CDR3: TGCAGCGTTGGTCCCAGGGTGGGTACGGATGAGCAGTTCTTC. This gives the protein CSVGPRVGTDEQFF.